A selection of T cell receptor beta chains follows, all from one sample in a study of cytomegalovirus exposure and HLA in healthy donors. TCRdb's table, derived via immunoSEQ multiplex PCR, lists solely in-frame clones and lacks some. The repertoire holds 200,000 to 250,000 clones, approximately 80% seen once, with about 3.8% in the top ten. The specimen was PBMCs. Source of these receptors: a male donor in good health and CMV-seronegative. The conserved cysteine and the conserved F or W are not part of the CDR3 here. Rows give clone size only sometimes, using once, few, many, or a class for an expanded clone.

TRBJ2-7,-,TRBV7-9,ASSSTTTHISEQY
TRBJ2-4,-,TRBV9,ASSVGDRPLAKNIQY
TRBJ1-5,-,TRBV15,ATSRGWGENQPQH
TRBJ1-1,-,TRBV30,ACTQGTEAF
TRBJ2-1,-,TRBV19,ASSISGKAGGFFPRYNEQF
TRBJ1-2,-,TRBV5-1,ASMADDYGYT
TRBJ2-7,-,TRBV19,ASSIAGSHLYEQY
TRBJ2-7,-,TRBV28,ASTQSSTGALEQY
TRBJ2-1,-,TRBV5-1,ASSVGTGGEQF
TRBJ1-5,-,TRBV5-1,ASSLDPGGDQPQH
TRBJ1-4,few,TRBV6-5,ASSGGFTKLF
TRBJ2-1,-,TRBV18,ASSLDSSYNEQF